A single sample gave rise to the 20 T cell receptor beta chains below, sequenced in a study of human T cells and chemical hapten exposure (dated by TCRdb to about 2021). The time point label corresponds to: patch test 2, 6 weeks after DPC sensitization. The sample's treatment or condition label, in plain terms: therapeutic diphenylcyclopropenone sensitization with weekly scalp DPC. The library came from RACE. The sequencer was a NextSeq 500. The public reads were quality trimmed at Q25 with fastp and then assembled into clones with MiXCR by TCRdb, keeping productive beta chains. Under each unique CDR3 protein, matching rows form one entry showing the most common genes and DNA. In all, the sample holds around 130,000 distinct CDR3 sequences, and about an eighth of those were seen once. The ten biggest clones cover 1.3% to 1.5% of the sample. The sequencing here drew on whole blood, taken in connection with sensitization to the hapten diphenylcyclopropenone (DPC). Every receptor here comes from a woman between 50 and 59 years old with alopecia areata. Some clones in this sample may be carry-over from other donors' samples.

This clonotype was counted many times. This chain links TRBV12-3 or TRBV12-4 with TRBJ2-2; weak D call: TRBD2 (5 bases). This CDR3 has 16 residues. With 6 bases removed from V and 4 bases from J, the gap between germline ends came to 18 bases. The CDR3: CASRTLGGSGTGELFF. CDR3 coding DNA: TGTGCCAGCAGGACGTTGGGTGGGAGTGGCACCGGGGAGCTGTTTTTT.

The chain has TRBV5-1 and TRBJ2-1; 11 bases fit TRBD2. The ends lost 6 bases at V and 4 bases at J; junction bases unmatched: 15. The CDR3 consists of 18 residues. Germline assignment: CDR1 SGHRS and CDR2 YFSETQ. In DNA form, the CDR3 reads TGCGCCAGCAACCCGGTAGCTAGCGGGAGGCCACCGTACAATGAGCAGTTCTTC. Encoded protein: CASNPVASGRPPYNEQFF. Full variable domain (outside the CDR3, taken from reference TRBV5-1 and TRBJ2-1): KAGVTQTPRYLIKTRGQQVTLSCSPISGHRSVSWYQQTPGQGLQFLFEYFSETQRNKGNFPGRFSGRQFSNSRSEMNVSTLELGDSALYLCASNPVASGRPPYNEQFFGPGTRLTVL.

In its sample, this clonotype was seen a few times. The chain combines TRBV6-6 with TRBJ1-5; D uncertain. V gave up 7 bases and J gave up 5 bases, with 15 bases separating them. The CDR3 sequence is 14 residues long. Germline-derived CDR1 and CDR2 are MNHNY and SVGAGI (reference sequence). The CDR3 nucleotides are TGTGCCAGCACCCCCCGGAGTGGGCATCAGCCCCAGCATTTT. It yields the protein CASTPRSGHQPQHF.

Many counts were recorded for this clonotype. The chain links TRBV19 to TRBJ2-5, with 7 bases matching TRBD1. Germline V gene lookup returns CDR1 LNHDA and CDR2 SQIVND (reference sequence). The CDR3 covers 14 residues. V trimming: 6 bases; J trimming: 2 bases; junction bases outside the gene matches: 6. The CDR3 spells CASSRQGAQETQYF. The CDR3 DNA sequence: TGTGCCAGTAGCCGACAGGGTGCACAAGAGACCCAGTACTTC.

The V call is TRBV5-1, the J call TRBJ2-1, with D unclear. Trimming removed 3 bases from V and 5 bases from J, with 9 bases in between. The CDR3 is 13 residues long. CDR1 is SGHRS, CDR2 YFSETQ, per germline. The CDR3 is CASSSSPNNEQFF. DNA of the CDR3: TGCGCCAGCAGCTCATCCCCGAACAATGAGCAGTTCTTC. The complete variable domain, with remaining parts taken from reference TRBV5-1 and TRBJ2-1, reads KAGVTQTPRYLIKTRGQQVTLSCSPISGHRSVSWYQQTPGQGLQFLFEYFSETQRNKGNFPGRFSGRQFSNSRSEMNVSTLELGDSALYLCASSSSPNNEQFFGPGTRLTVL.

This clonotype occurred a few times. This chain's CDR3 is CASSPGGGQGNEQFF. The CDR3 DNA reads as TGTGCCAGCAGCCCAGGAGGGGGACAGGGTAATGAGCAGTTCTTC. The genes are TRBV7-3 and TRBJ2-1; 9 positions agree with TRBD1. V shed 5 bases, J shed 7 bases, and the junction held 9 bases outside the gene matches. This CDR3 has 15 amino acids. In germline, CDR1 is SGHTA, CDR2 FQGTGA.

The chain carries TRBV27 and TRBJ2-2; tentatively, D is TRBD1 (5 bases). V was pared by 2 bases and J by 1 base, with 8 bases between. CDR3 length: 15 amino acids. Germline V CDR1 and CDR2: MNHEY, SMNVEV (reference sequence). The CDR3 nucleotides read TGTGCCAGCAGTTTAAGGGGCTTGAACACCGGGGAGCTGTTTTTT. Translating gives CASSLRGLNTGELFF.

This rearrangement joins TRBV28 to TRBJ2-2; D perhaps matches TRBD1 (6 bases). Trimming took 3 bases from V and 6 from J, leaving 8 bases between them. Germline-derived CDR1 and CDR2 are MDHEN and SYDVKM. The CDR3 contains 13 residues. The CDR3 is CASSLGAAGELFF. The CDR3 bases are TGTGCCAGCAGTTTGGGGGCCGCCGGGGAGCTGTTTTTT. Combining the CDR3 with reference TRBV28 and TRBJ2-2 gives the whole variable domain DVKVTQSSRYLVKRTGEKVFLECVQDMDHENMFWYRQDPGLGLRLIYFSYDVKMKEKGDIPEGYSVSREKKERFSLILESASTNQTSMYLCASSLGAAGELFFGEGSRLTVL.

The chain combines TRBV29-1 with TRBJ2-1; 7 bases fit TRBD1. Germline loops: CDR1 SQVTM, CDR2 ANQGSEA. The CDR3 totals 12 residues. J lost 6 bases, V lost 7 bases, and 6 bases had no gene match. This CDR3 reads CSARQGSNEQFF. The DNA of the CDR3 is TGCAGCGCTAGACAGGGTAGCAATGAGCAGTTCTTC.

This chain uses TRBV18 with TRBJ2-5, with TRBD2 matching 7 bases. V gave up 0 bases and J gave up 5 bases; unmatched junction bases: 6. The CDR3 is 15 residues long. Germline lookup yields CDR1 KGHSH and CDR2 LQKENI. The chain's CDR3 is CASSPPSGMWETQYF. CDR3 coding DNA: TGTGCCAGCTCACCACCGAGCGGGATGTGGGAGACCCAGTACTTC.

This clonotype has more than one count but fewer than ten. The chain joins TRBV7-9 to TRBJ2-3; TRBD2 is a possible D gene (5 bases). The germline V gene encodes CDR1 SEHNR and CDR2 FQNEAQ (reference sequence). Trimming removed 4 bases from V and 0 bases from J, with 20 bases in between. The CDR3 has 18 residues. In DNA form, the CDR3 reads TGTGCCAGCAGCTACCCGGGAAGGGTCGGTACTAGCACAGATACGCAGTATTTT. The encoded protein is CASSYPGRVGTSTDTQYF. Full variable domain (remainder filled in from reference TRBV7-9 and TRBJ2-3): DTGVSQNPRHKITKRGQNVTFRCDPISEHNRLYWYRQTLGQGPEFLTYFQNEAQLEKSRLLSDRFSAERPKGSFSTLEIQRTEQGDSAMYLCASSYPGRVGTSTDTQYFGPGTRLTVL.

This clonotype has more than one count but fewer than ten. The chain is built from TRBV7-9 and TRBJ1-4; D remains ambiguous. V lost 3 bases and J 11 bases, leaving 10 bases between the germline ends. Germline V CDR1 and CDR2: SEHNR, FQNEAQ (reference sequence). This CDR3 comprises 12 residues. The CDR3 coding sequence is TGTGCCAGCAGCTTCCCCGACGGTAAACTGTTTTTT. Its protein is CASSFPDGKLFF.

Comment on this clonotype: A much larger clone sits a single nucleotide away, making a read error possible. The chain employs TRBV6-5 and TRBJ1-1; 7 positions match TRBD1. This CDR3 has 13 amino acids. The germline gives CDR1 MNHEY, CDR2 SVGAGI. In nucleotides, the CDR3 is TGTACCAGCAGACGACAGGGTTACACTGAAGCTTTCTTT. Encoded protein: CTSRRQGYTEAFF.

This clonotype has more than one count but fewer than ten. The V and J genes are TRBV29-1 and TRBJ1-2; a possible D gene is TRBD1 (5 bases). The CDR3 has 13 amino acids. Germline V gene sequence: CDR1 SQVTM, CDR2 ANQGSEA. The V and J ends lost 2 bases and 4 bases respectively, with 11 bases between them. CDR3 nucleotide sequence: TGCAGCGTTGAACCTAGGGGAAGCTATGGCTACACCTTC. Amino acid sequence: CSVEPRGSYGYTF.

Many counts were recorded for this clonotype. The V call is TRBV7-9, the J call TRBJ2-1, with TRBD2 matching 7 bases. With 5 bases clipped from V and 7 bases from J, the junction kept 8 bases outside the gene matches. Germline CDR1 reads SEHNR; CDR2 reads FQNEAQ (reference sequence). The CDR3 has 14 residues. The CDR3 protein is CASSTRGGPNEQFF. Here the CDR3 DNA reads TGTGCCAGCAGCACCCGGGGAGGGCCAAATGAGCAGTTCTTC.

This clonotype was observed at least ten times. This chain links TRBV11-3 with TRBJ1-5; no reliable D call. The V end lost 1 base, the J end lost 4 bases, and 5 bases lay between the germline ends. There are 13 residues in the CDR3. The V gene's germline CDR1 is SGHNT and CDR2 YENEEA. In nucleotides, the CDR3 is TGTGCCAGCAGCTTAGGCCCGAATCAGCCCCAGCATTTT. This sequence encodes CASSLGPNQPQHF.

This clonotype showed up just a few times. The chain employs TRBV5-1 and TRBJ2-2; a weak D match, TRBD2 (6 bases). In germline, CDR1 is SGHRS, CDR2 YFSETQ. V gave up 5 bases and J gave up 4 bases, with 15 bases separating them. This CDR3 is 15 amino acids long. CDR3 bases: TGCGCCAGCAGTCCCAGAGGGAGGACCACCGGGGAGCTGTTTTTT. Its protein is CASSPRGRTTGELFF.

This clonotype was seen a few times. The V call is TRBV28, the J call TRBJ2-3; the match to TRBD1 covers 9 bases. Germline V CDR1 and CDR2: MDHEN, SYDVKM. Trimming cost V 10 bases and J 3 bases; bases outside gene matches: 11. This CDR3 has 15 amino acids. This chain's CDR3 is CATAPGQGTTDTQYF. CDR3 DNA: TGTGCCACCGCCCCCGGACAGGGGACGACAGATACGCAGTATTTT.

The chain joins TRBV15 to TRBJ1-2; D not resolved. This CDR3 is 15 amino acids long. Per the germline V gene, CDR1 is LNHNV and CDR2 is YYDKDF (reference sequence). Trimming shortened V by 0 bases and J by 4 bases, and 12 bases separated the two germline ends. Written as DNA, the CDR3 is TGTGCCACCAGCAGAGATCATCGATCAAGCTATGGCTACACCTTC. It is translated as CATSRDHRSSYGYTF.

The table lists this clonotype with a few counts. This chain joins TRBV20-1 and TRBJ1-5, with unresolved D. Germline CDR1 is DFQATT and CDR2 is SNEGSKA (reference sequence). The length of the CDR3 is 12 residues. V lost 5 bases, J lost 3 bases, and 8 bases lay in between. The CDR3 loop reads CSAYGYNQPQHF. In DNA, the CDR3 is TGCAGTGCTTACGGATACAATCAGCCCCAGCATTTT.